This TCR beta chain was obtained from a study of T cell responses to AZD1222 COVID-19 vaccine. This clone was seen once. Its antigen is unidentified. Profiling relied on immunoSEQ multiplex PCR, and the TCRdb table lists in-frame clones only, not all of them. There are about 130,000 clones in the sample; 88% occur only once, and approximately 7% lies in the top ten. Trimming cost V 2 bases and J 1 base, with 10 bases left between them. Germline CDR1 reads LNHDA; CDR2 reads SQIVND (reference sequence). The CDR3 has 15 amino acids. Points from the study as a whole: Close to half of all spike-specific TCRs reportedly target regions of the variants that are unmutated.

This TCR was recovered from an adult in good health. This chain connects TRBV19 to TRBJ2-3; TRBD2 might be the D (5 bases). The source was peripheral blood, collected on day 0 of AZD1222 vaccination. For the CDR3, the DNA is TGTGCCAGTAGTATATTAGGGAGTGGCACAGATACGCAGTATTTT. As protein: CASSILGSGTDTQYF.